A single sample gave rise to the 7 T cell receptor beta chains below, sequenced in a study of blood T cell repertoires in COVID-19. Assay: immunoSEQ multiplex PCR; the TCRdb copy retains only in-frame clones and omits some. This table has about 170,000 clones, approximately 90% appearing once. Sequenced input: peripheral blood. These TCRs come from a man between 18 and 29 years old with COVID-19, enrolled during active disease.

The rearrangement links TRBV7-9 to TRBJ1-3, with 9 bases lining up with TRBD1. The J segment lost 4 bases and the V segment lost 6 bases, leaving 7 bases of the junction unmatched. Germline assignment: CDR1 SEHNR and CDR2 FQNEAQ (reference sequence). The CDR3 runs to 15 residues. In DNA, the CDR3 is TGTGCCAGCAGTTCGGGACAGGGAGGCGGAAACACCATATATTTT. Its protein product is CASSSGQGGGNTIYF.

The chain joins TRBV7-3 to TRBJ2-3; D unresolved. CDR1 and CDR2 (germline): SGHTA, FQGTGA. With 9 bases removed from V and 2 bases from J, the gap between germline ends came to 18 bases. CDR3 length: 15 residues. The CDR3 sequence is CARPTLVRNTDTQYF. DNA of the CDR3: TGTGCCAGGCCTACCCTGGTGCGGAACACAGATACGCAGTATTTT.

The genes are TRBV27 and TRBJ2-3; D is undetermined. Trimming left V 3 bases short and J 0 bases short, with 10 bases between. This CDR3 has 15 residues. From germline, CDR1 is MNHEY and CDR2 SMNVEV (reference sequence). The CDR3 sequence: CASSLAAASTDTQYF. The CDR3 DNA reads as TGTGCCAGCAGTTTGGCGGCGGCCAGCACAGATACGCAGTATTTT.

The V call is TRBV5-6, the J call TRBJ2-1, with 8 bases identical to TRBD2. Germline V gives CDR1 SGHDT, CDR2 YYEEEE. V lost 6 bases and J lost 4; bases outside the gene matches: 9. This CDR3 contains 15 residues. CDR3 sequence reads: CASTIRREAYNEQFF. Here the CDR3 DNA reads TGTGCCAGCACCATACGGCGGGAGGCATACAATGAGCAGTTCTTC.

The chain is built from TRBV7-2 and TRBJ1-5, with 9 bases fitting TRBD1. The V gene end was trimmed by 5 bases and the J gene end by 6 bases; junction bases not matched to a gene: 11. There are 16 residues in the CDR3. Germline V lookup: CDR1 SGHTA, CDR2 FQGNSA. This CDR3 reads CASSQGNRGRGQPQHF. The DNA for the CDR3 is TGTGCCAGCAGCCAGGGCAACAGGGGGCGTGGTCAGCCCCAGCATTTT.

The table lists this clone with a count of one. The chain is built from TRBV3-1 (or the pseudogene TRBV3-2) and TRBJ2-1, with 7 positions matching TRBD1. Germline V gives CDR1 LGHDT, CDR2 YNNKEL (reference sequence). The CDR3 sequence is 15 residues long. V lost 0 bases to trimming and J lost 10 bases; unmatched junction nucleotides: 9. The CDR3, as DNA: TGTGCCAGCAGCCAAGATCCTACAGGGGCACGGGAGCAGTTCTTC. Residues: CASSQDPTGAREQFF.

The chain couples TRBV4-1 to TRBJ1-2; maybe TRBD1 (5 bases). This CDR3 region has 13 residues. Germline V gene sequence: CDR1 MGHRA, CDR2 YSYEKL. The ends were cut back, 1 base at V and 5 bases at J, with 8 bases in the middle. The CDR3 reads CASSQGGGYGYTF. The DNA of the CDR3 is TGCGCCAGCAGCCAAGGCGGGGGGTATGGCTACACCTTC.